One and the same sample provided the 27 T cell receptor beta chains below, sequenced in a study of shared clonotypes between healthy human individuals. Repertoires were generated with immunoSEQ multiplex PCR, while TCRdb's copy carries only in-frame clones and drops some. The data contain 500,000 or so clones, around 95% of them singletons. Sequencing was carried out using naive CD4+ T cells sorted from blood. The subset is: CD45RA+ positively selected. The origin of the receptors is a woman in her twenties or thirties in good health.

The chain links TRBV27 to TRBJ2-2, with a possible D match to TRBD2 (5 bases). Looked up from germline, CDR1 is MNHEY and CDR2 is SMNVEV (reference sequence). The ends were cut back, 7 bases at V and 1 base at J, with 7 bases in the middle. The CDR3 runs 13 residues. The CDR3 spells CASTDWNTGELFF. As DNA, the CDR3 is TGTGCCAGCACGGACTGGAACACCGGGGAGCTGTTTTTT.

This rearrangement joins TRBV5-1 to TRBJ1-4; 11 bases fit TRBD1. The CDR3 loop spans 14 amino acids. V was pared by 7 bases and J by 8 bases, with 7 bases of the junction left unmatched. Germline CDR1 reads SGHRS; CDR2 reads YFSETQ. The DNA of the CDR3 is TGCGCCAGCTCCTTGGGGACAGGGGGAGAAAAACTGTTTTTT. Translation: CASSLGTGGEKLFF.

The V and J genes are TRBV5-4 and TRBJ2-1; possibly TRBD2 for D (5 bases). V shed 2 bases and J shed 9 bases, with 6 bases lying between them. Germline loops: CDR1 SGHNT, CDR2 YYREEE (reference sequence). The CDR3 loop spans 11 amino acids. The CDR3 reads CASSLEGEQFF. CDR3 bases: TGTGCCAGCAGCTTAGAGGGTGAGCAGTTCTTC.

The V call is TRBV7-8, the J call TRBJ2-7; 7 bases align to TRBD1. The CDR3 is 15 amino acids. Germline values: CDR1 SGHVS, CDR2 FQNEAQ. V shed 5 bases, J shed 0 bases, and the junction held 7 bases outside the gene matches. In nucleotides, the CDR3 is TGTGCCAGCAGCCCCCGGGACAGCCCCTCCTACGAGCAGTACTTC. Its translation: CASSPRDSPSYEQYF.

The J gene is TRBJ1-4, the V gene TRBV6-5; 8 bases match TRBD1. Germline-derived CDR1 and CDR2 are MNHEY and SVGAGI. The CDR3 is 14 amino acids. The V segment lost 5 bases and the J segment 8 bases; nucleotides outside the gene matches: 7. CDR3: CASSTTGDEEKLFF. The CDR3, as DNA: TGTGCCAGCAGTACGACAGGGGATGAAGAAAAACTGTTTTTT.

The chain employs TRBV11-3 and TRBJ1-1, with TRBD1 identical over 7 bases. The CDR3 totals 14 residues. Germline V gene lookup returns CDR1 SGHNT and CDR2 YENEEA. V dropped 1 base and J dropped 6; count of bases not matched to a gene: 5. For the CDR3, the DNA is TGTGCCAGCAGCTTAGGCACCAGGGGGGCTGAAGCTTTCTTT. Translating it yields CASSLGTRGAEAFF.

The chain uses TRBV6-6 and TRBJ2-7; 9 nucleotides line up with TRBD2. After removal of 4 bases from V and 1 base from J, the junction contained 5 bases not matched to a gene. The V gene's germline CDR1 is MNHNY and CDR2 SVGAGI (reference sequence). The CDR3 has 15 amino acids. The CDR3 sequence is CASSSPSGNSYEQYF. CDR3 DNA sequence: TGTGCCAGCAGTTCTCCTAGCGGGAATTCCTACGAGCAGTACTTC.

The chain employs TRBV10-2 and TRBJ2-7; a weak D match, TRBD2 (5 bases). Trimming shortened V by 3 bases and J by 5 bases, and 20 bases separated the two germline ends. The CDR3 is 16 residues long. CDR1 and CDR2 (germline): WSHSY, SAAADI. In nucleotides, the CDR3 is TGCGCCAGCAGTGATTGGGGTAGCGCCAGTACGCACGAGCAGTACTTC. Protein sequence: CASSDWGSASTHEQYF.

The chain recombines TRBV5-8 with TRBJ1-4; D not resolved. Deletions cut 1 base from V and 8 bases from J, with 9 bases between. This CDR3 contains 13 residues. Germline CDR1 SGHTS, CDR2 YDEGEE. CDR3 residues: CASSLRGWEKLFF. The CDR3 bases are TGTGCCAGCAGCTTGCGGGGATGGGAAAAACTGTTTTTT.

The rearrangement joins TRBV2 to TRBJ2-2; D possibly matches TRBD1 or TRBD2 (5 bases each). This CDR3 has 16 amino acids. V was cut by 3 bases and J by 6 bases, with 17 bases left in between. From germline, CDR1 is SNHLY and CDR2 FYNNEI. As DNA, the CDR3 is TGTGCCAGCAGTGATCTTAGAGGGGTTCTTGCCGGGGAGCTGTTTTTT. Amino acid sequence: CASSDLRGVLAGELFF. Full variable domain (outside the CDR3, taken from reference TRBV2 and TRBJ2-2): EPEVTQTPSHQVTQMGQEVILRCVPISNHLYFYWYRQILGQKVEFLVSFYNNEISEKSEIFDDQFSVERPDGSNFTLKIRSTKLEDSAMYFCASSDLRGVLAGELFFGEGSRLTVL.

The chain joins TRBV5-8 to TRBJ2-7; the D is unclear. Looked up from germline, CDR1 is SGHTS and CDR2 is YDEGEE. V was cut by 6 bases and J by 3 bases, with 7 bases left in between. The CDR3 extends over 11 amino acids. CDR3 DNA sequence: TGTGCCAGCACCTCGTACTACGAGCAGTACTTC. Encoded protein: CASTSYYEQYF.

V gene TRBV19 combines with J gene TRBJ2-2, with D possibly TRBD2 on 5 matching bases. Deletions cut 7 bases from V and 1 base from J, with 13 bases between. The germline V gene has CDR1 LNHDA and CDR2 SQIVND (reference sequence). The CDR3 contains 15 residues. Written as DNA, the CDR3 is TGTGCCAGTATTAGGCGAGCGGAGAACACCGGGGAGCTGTTTTTT. Translation: CASIRRAENTGELFF. The variable domain in full, completed from reference TRBV19 and TRBJ2-2, reads DGGITQSPKYLFRKEGQNVTLSCEQNLNHDAMYWYRQDPGQGLRLIYYSQIVNDFQKGDIAEGYSVSREKKESFPLTVTSAQKNPTAFYLCASIRRAENTGELFFGEGSRLTVL.

Comment on this clone: The same CDR3 can be traced to other DNA sequences in this sample. The chain links TRBV6-5 to TRBJ1-2, with 9 bases lining up with TRBD1. The V gene end was trimmed by 6 bases and the J gene end by 5 bases; junction bases not matched to a gene: 7. Germline V lookup: CDR1 MNHEY, CDR2 SVGAGI. This CDR3 comprises 14 residues. The DNA for the CDR3 is TGTGCCAGCAGCCGGGACAGGGAAGAATATGGCTACACCTTC. This encodes CASSRDREEYGYTF.

This clone came up once. The chain combines TRBV29-1 with TRBJ2-7; 10 bases align to TRBD1. J gave up 2 bases and V 4 bases, and 2 bases lay outside the gene matches. The CDR3 runs 13 residues. Germline V CDR1 and CDR2: SQVTM, ANQGSEA. This CDR3 reads CSVVGQGTYEQYF. The CDR3 DNA reads as TGCAGCGTTGTGGGACAGGGGACCTACGAGCAGTACTTC.

The chain has TRBV5-1 and TRBJ2-1; D assignment may be TRBD1 or TRBD2 (5 bases each). Per the germline V gene, CDR1 is SGHRS and CDR2 is YFSETQ. The CDR3 consists of 14 residues. Trimming left V 0 bases short and J 10 bases short, with 14 bases between. The CDR3 DNA reads as TGCGCCAGCAGCTTGGCTGAACTAGGGGAGGAGCAGTTCTTC. This codes for CASSLAELGEEQFF.

J is TRBJ2-1 and V is TRBV5-1; TRBD2 matches at 12 bases. Per germline, CDR1 SGHRS and CDR2 YFSETQ. V was clipped by 4 bases and J by 8 bases; unmatched bases: 10. This CDR3 comprises 16 residues. CDR3: CASSPTSGRLPDEQFF. The CDR3 DNA follows: TGCGCCAGCAGCCCCACTAGCGGGAGGCTTCCGGATGAGCAGTTCTTC.

The chain has TRBV5-1 and TRBJ1-1, with TRBD1 matching 7 bases. The J segment lost 4 bases and the V segment lost 0 bases, leaving 6 bases of the junction unmatched. Germline V gene sequence: CDR1 SGHRS, CDR2 YFSETQ. The CDR3 has 15 residues. CDR3 loop: CASSLDRGWSTEAFF. CDR3 in DNA: TGCGCCAGCAGCTTGGACAGGGGATGGAGCACTGAAGCTTTCTTT. The entire variable domain, with the rest obtained from reference TRBV5-1 and TRBJ1-1, is as follows: KAGVTQTPRYLIKTRGQQVTLSCSPISGHRSVSWYQQTPGQGLQFLFEYFSETQRNKGNFPGRFSGRQFSNSRSEMNVSTLELGDSALYLCASSLDRGWSTEAFFGQGTRLTVV.

J is TRBJ1-5 and V is TRBV19, with D unclear. V lost 8 bases and J lost 11, with 10 bases in between. The germline CDR1 and CDR2 sequences are LNHDA and SQIVND (reference sequence). This CDR3 has 10 amino acids. The CDR3 DNA is TGTGCCAGTGAACCCAGGTCCCAGCATTTT. Its protein is CASEPRSQHF.

This chain joins TRBV2 and TRBJ2-7; 7 bases are shared with TRBD2. The CDR3 has 14 residues. Losses at the gene ends were 10 bases for V and 3 bases for J; bases not matched to a gene: 12. Per germline, CDR1 SNHLY and CDR2 FYNNEI. The CDR3 sequence is CATSWRERFYEQYF. CDR3 bases: TGTGCCACGTCGTGGCGGGAGCGCTTCTACGAGCAGTACTTC. Based on the CDR3 plus reference TRBV2 and TRBJ2-7, the full variable domain is EPEVTQTPSHQVTQMGQEVILRCVPISNHLYFYWYRQILGQKVEFLVSFYNNEISEKSEIFDDQFSVERPDGSNFTLKIRSTKLEDSAMYFCATSWRERFYEQYFGPGTRLTVT.

Details on this clone: Other DNA sequences in the sample encode the same CDR3. The chain links TRBV5-1 to TRBJ1-1, with D possibly being TRBD1 (5 bases). The germline V gene encodes CDR1 SGHRS and CDR2 YFSETQ. The CDR3 is made up of 13 amino acids. Trimming stripped 0 bases from V and 5 bases from J, with 8 bases between. CDR3 loop: CASSLGWGTEAFF. The CDR3 bases are TGCGCCAGCAGCTTGGGGTGGGGGACTGAAGCTTTCTTT.

The V call is TRBV28, the J call TRBJ2-5; 8 nucleotides align to TRBD2. The better agreement between TRBJ2-7 and the DNA end casts doubt on the J call. Germline V gene sequence: CDR1 MDHEN, CDR2 SYDVKM. CDR3 length: 17 residues. CDR3: CASTSGVPGRDAYEQYF. The CDR3 region has the DNA TGTGCCAGCACCTCCGGGGTCCCCGGGAGGGACGCCTACGAGCAGTACTTC.

The V and J genes are TRBV7-3 and TRBJ2-2; possible D gene TRBD2, 7 bases. Trimming removed 5 bases at V and 1 base at J, with 14 bases between. The germline gives CDR1 SGHTA, CDR2 FQGTGA. There are 16 residues in the CDR3. The CDR3 sequence: CASSPGEGGNTGELFF. Here the CDR3 DNA reads TGTGCCAGCAGCCCCGGGGAGGGGGGGAACACCGGGGAGCTGTTTTTT.

Details on this clone: Distinct nucleotide sequences in the sample also encode this CDR3. This rearrangement joins TRBV18 to TRBJ2-6; D is undetermined. Germline CDR1 and CDR2: KGHSH and LQKENI. This CDR3 is 14 amino acids long. The ends were cut back, 3 bases at V and 0 bases at J, with 3 bases in the middle. The CDR3 sequence: CASSPGSGANVLTF. The CDR3 coding sequence is TGTGCCAGCTCACCCGGCTCTGGGGCCAACGTCCTGACTTTC.

This chain connects TRBV15 to TRBJ2-3, with a tentative D call TRBD2 (5 bases). CDR1 and CDR2 from the germline V gene are LNHNV and YYDKDF (reference sequence). The V end was cut by 9 bases, the J end by 0 bases, with 10 bases between. The CDR3 totals 13 residues. The CDR3 nucleotides are TGTGCCACTACGACTACTAGCACAGATACGCAGTATTTT. It codes for CATTTTSTDTQYF.

The chain uses TRBV6-1 and TRBJ1-5, with D possibly being TRBD1 (5 bases). CDR1 and CDR2 from the germline V gene are MNHNS and SASEGT. The CDR3 covers 15 residues. V dropped 7 bases and J dropped 0 bases, with 13 bases sitting between them. The CDR3 DNA sequence: TGTGCCAGCACGTCGGGGGGATATAGCAATCAGCCCCAGCATTTT. It codes for CASTSGGYSNQPQHF.

The J gene is TRBJ1-5, the V gene TRBV19; 7 bases fit TRBD1. CDR3 length equals 17 residues. Germline values: CDR1 LNHDA, CDR2 SQIVND (reference sequence). J was trimmed by 3 bases and V by 5 bases; bases with no gene match: 13. CDR3 nucleotide sequence: TGTGCCAGTAGTTCGCCGGGTGGACAGGCTATCAATCAGCCCCAGCATTTT. Its protein product is CASSSPGGQAINQPQHF. The entire variable domain, with the rest obtained from reference TRBV19 and TRBJ1-5, is as follows: DGGITQSPKYLFRKEGQNVTLSCEQNLNHDAMYWYRQDPGQGLRLIYYSQIVNDFQKGDIAEGYSVSREKKESFPLTVTSAQKNPTAFYLCASSSPGGQAINQPQHFGDGTRLSIL.

CDR3 sequence (DNA): TGTGCCAGTAGTACCCGGACAGGGTCTGGCTACACCTTC. Protein sequence: CASSTRTGSGYTF. V and J are TRBV19 and TRBJ1-2; 8 bases are a match to TRBD1. CDR3 length: 13 residues. Germline CDR1 LNHDA, CDR2 SQIVND (reference sequence). Trimming at V came to 4 bases and at J to 7 bases, leaving 5 bases not matched to a gene.